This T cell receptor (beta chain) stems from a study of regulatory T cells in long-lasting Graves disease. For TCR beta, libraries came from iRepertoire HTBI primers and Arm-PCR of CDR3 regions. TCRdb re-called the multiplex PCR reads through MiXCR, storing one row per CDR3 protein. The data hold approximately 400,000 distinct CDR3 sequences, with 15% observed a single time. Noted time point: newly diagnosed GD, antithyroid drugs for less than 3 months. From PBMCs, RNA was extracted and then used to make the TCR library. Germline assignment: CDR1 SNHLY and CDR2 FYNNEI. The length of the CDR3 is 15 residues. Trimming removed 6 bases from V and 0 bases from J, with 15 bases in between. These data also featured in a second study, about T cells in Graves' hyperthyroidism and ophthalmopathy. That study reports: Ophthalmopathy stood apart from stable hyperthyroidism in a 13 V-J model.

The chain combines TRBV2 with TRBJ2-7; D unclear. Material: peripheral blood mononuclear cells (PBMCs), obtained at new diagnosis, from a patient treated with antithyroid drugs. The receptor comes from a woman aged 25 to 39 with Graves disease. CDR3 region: CASSSPGRFSYEQYF. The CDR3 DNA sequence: TGTGCCAGCAGCTCCCCTGGGCGGTTCTCCTACGAGCAGTACTTC.